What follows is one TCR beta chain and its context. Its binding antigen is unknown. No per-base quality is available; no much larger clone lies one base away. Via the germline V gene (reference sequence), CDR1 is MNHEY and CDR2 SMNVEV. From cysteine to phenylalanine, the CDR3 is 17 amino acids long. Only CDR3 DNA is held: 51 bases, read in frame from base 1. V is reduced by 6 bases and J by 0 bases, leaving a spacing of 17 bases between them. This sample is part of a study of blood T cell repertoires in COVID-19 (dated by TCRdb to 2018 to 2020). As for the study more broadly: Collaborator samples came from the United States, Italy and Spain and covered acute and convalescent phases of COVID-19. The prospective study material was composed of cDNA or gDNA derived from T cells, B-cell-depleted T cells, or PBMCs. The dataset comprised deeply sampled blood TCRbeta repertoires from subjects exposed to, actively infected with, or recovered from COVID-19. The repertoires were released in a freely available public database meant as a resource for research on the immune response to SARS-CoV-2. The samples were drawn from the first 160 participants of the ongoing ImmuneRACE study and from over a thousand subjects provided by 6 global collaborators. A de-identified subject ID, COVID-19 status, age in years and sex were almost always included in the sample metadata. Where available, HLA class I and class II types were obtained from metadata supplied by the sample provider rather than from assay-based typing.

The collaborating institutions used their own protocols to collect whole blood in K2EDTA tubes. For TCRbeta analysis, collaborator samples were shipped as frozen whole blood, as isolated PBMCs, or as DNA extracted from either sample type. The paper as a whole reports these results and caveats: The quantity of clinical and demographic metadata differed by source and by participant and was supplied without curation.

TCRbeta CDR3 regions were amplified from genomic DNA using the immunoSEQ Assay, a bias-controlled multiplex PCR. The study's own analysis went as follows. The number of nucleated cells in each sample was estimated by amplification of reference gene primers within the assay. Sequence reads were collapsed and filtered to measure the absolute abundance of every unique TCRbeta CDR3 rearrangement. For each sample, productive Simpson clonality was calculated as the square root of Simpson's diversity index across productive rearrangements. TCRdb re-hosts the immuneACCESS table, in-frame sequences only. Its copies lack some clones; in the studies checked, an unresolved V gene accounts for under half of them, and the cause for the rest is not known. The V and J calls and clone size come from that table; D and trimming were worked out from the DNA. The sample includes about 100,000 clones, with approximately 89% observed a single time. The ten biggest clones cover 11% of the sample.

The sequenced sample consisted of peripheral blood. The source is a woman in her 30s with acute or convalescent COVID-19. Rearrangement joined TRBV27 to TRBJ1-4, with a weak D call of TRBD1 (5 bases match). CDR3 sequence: CASSPKGQSATNEKLFF. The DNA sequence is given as TGTGCCAGCAGCCCGAAGGGGCAGTCTGCAACTAATGAAAAACTGTTTTTT. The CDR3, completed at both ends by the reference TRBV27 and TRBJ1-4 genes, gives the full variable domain EAQVTQNPRYLITVTGKKLTVTCSQNMNHEYMSWYRQDPGLGLRQIYYSMNVEVTDKGDVPEGYKVSRKEKRNFPLILESPSPNQTSLYFCASSPKGQSATNEKLFFGSGTQLSVL.